This T cell receptor (beta chain) comes out of a study of blood T cell repertoires in COVID-19. TCRdb keeps only in-frame clones here, not all; method: immunoSEQ multiplex PCR. This repertoire shows under 200,000 clones, around nine tenths found once; its top ten account for about 0.77%. CDR3 size: 12 residues. The germline V and J ends were trimmed by 2 bases and 7 bases, with 8 bases remaining between them. Germline V gene sequence: CDR1 MDHEN, CDR2 SYDVKM. Assignment of participants to cohorts was predicated upon participant-reported clinical history. This chain links TRBV28 with TRBJ1-2; D unresolved. This receptor was identified in a woman between 18 and 30 years old who had recovered from COVID-19. The sample consisted of PBMCs or T cells enriched from blood (not recorded which). In DNA form, the CDR3 reads TGTGCCAGCAGTTTACCCCTCGGTGGCTACACCTTC. It specifies CASSLPLGGYTF.